The source of this T cell receptor beta chain is a study of cytomegalovirus exposure and HLA in healthy donors listed by TCRdb under 2017. Regarding the research as a whole: In an earlier analysis of some 610 of the donors, approximately 300 Gb of sequence data and 100 million or so unique TCR beta sequences from 150 million to 200 million T cells were reported. An early release covering roughly 580 HLA-typed donors comprised roughly 300 gigabases of sequencing data and around 85 million unique TCR sequences. Among the approximately 420 genotyped donors, roughly 80% belonged to the genetic ancestry cluster associated with self-reported Caucasian donors. The study aimed to test whether signatures of past pathogen exposure could be identified by cataloging public T cell receptors. The T cell repertoires of around 730 subjects were profiled by immunosequencing and related to cytomegalovirus serostatus. Along with the 666-subject first cohort, a separate validation cohort of over a hundred different subjects was used. To predict cytomegalovirus infection status, the study brought together high-throughput TCR immunosequencing, statistical association of individual TCRs with disease status, and machine learning. A later analysis re-analyzed previously published TCR beta repertoires from 500 to 700 donors and added high-resolution HLA genotyping to study TCR occurrence patterns. In the later analysis, no new phenotypic data were used to find candidate immune exposures; instead, reliance was placed on TCR beta sequences and their occurrence across donors. In an earlier analysis of more than 550 of the donors, high-throughput TCR beta sequencing was used to judge whether each TCR beta V gene segment behaved as functional or pseudogenic. Donor age, sex, ethnicity and CMV serostatus were compiled alongside the repertoire data. A later genetic analysis took genome-wide SNP genotypes for about three fifths of the roughly 670 donors and used that subset as a discovery cohort. Every discovery cohort repertoire had been produced on one sequencing platform. Class I and class II HLA loci were covered by the typing at four-digit resolution. The number of typed donors differed by locus: about 620-640 for A, B, C, DRB1 and DQB1; some 540 for DQA1; 606 for DPA1; and roughly 450 for DPB1. Because of strong linkage in the cohort, roughly five DR-DQ haplotypes were treated as single units for association and clustering. On average, roughly 250,000 unique TCR beta nucleotide sequences were sequenced per donor among a few hundred genotyped donors of the cohort, with around 19% of those sequences being non-productive. What the work shows at the level of the full study, not this receptor alone: In a later genetic analysis, fewer N-insertions in productive TCRs were reported among donors in an Asian-associated ancestry cluster than the roughly 710-donor mean. A later analysis found that TCR association rates varied across HLA loci, with DRB1 alleles showing the most associated TCRs and HLA-C alleles the fewest. According to a later analysis, parvovirus B19, influenza, CMV and Epstein-Barr virus appeared linked to several top co-occurrence clusters. In vitro tests confirmed that three of the cytomegalovirus-associated TCR beta chains recognize cytomegalovirus antigens. In a later analysis, most CMV-associated TCR beta chains were found to appear HLA-restricted, with HLA associations seemingly driven largely by CMV exposure. The authors suggested that the approach could potentially be generalized to other disease states and immunological phenotypes. The classifier was reported to diagnose cytomegalovirus status with high specificity and sensitivity in both the original and validation cohorts. Some IMGT-functional V segments, including TRBV6-2 and TRBV6-3, could not be told apart with the 87-base-pair reads, so those segments were excluded. In an earlier analysis of some 550 of the donors, most TCR beta V segments were observed in productive rearrangements about 90% or about 30% of the time, broadly matching IMGT annotations. An association between a missense DCLRE1C variant and V-gene and J-gene trimming of TCR beta chains was found in a later genetic analysis and replicated in an independent cohort. A total of about 180 TCR beta chains were listed by the study as associated with cytomegalovirus. While some public TCRs were present in many individuals, most TCR sequences turned up only very rarely across donors. A group of highly shared sequence variants was considered likely to be a technical artifact of the sequencing pipeline. In a later analysis, HLA-associated TCR beta chains were found to be more clonally expanded and to have lower generation probabilities than equally common non-associated chains. For the cohort, immune exposure information was limited to CMV serostatus. A further reported finding was that TCR beta sequences accurately predicted the HLA-A and HLA-B alleles for most subjects in the first cohort. Because HLA typing was missing for some donors at each locus, association tests included only the typed subset. Specific HLA alleles were associated with 15,000 to 20,000 TCR beta sequences at a false discovery rate of 0.05 in a later analysis. Strong co-occurrence of HLA alleles, especially DR and DQ, made assigning TCR associations to individual alleles difficult. The presence/absence analyses assumed that sequencing depth was roughly uniform across donors, and that assumption may not be true. Correlated functional status among segregating V segments might be attributable to linkage disequilibrium, but an unknown experimental factor could not be ruled out. This cohort had only TCR beta chains sequenced, and the lack of alpha or paired-chain data limited which features could be detected. Because counts were too low, approximately 18 rarely observed V segments, including chromosome 9 orphons, were excluded from the earlier analysis of 587 of the donors.

Library preparation employed the immunoSEQ multiplex PCR assay. A mixture of 60 forward primers for TCR Vbeta segments and 13 reverse primers for TCR Jbeta segments was used in the multiplex PCR. The CDR3 region of rearranged TCR beta genes was amplified from genomic DNA with a multiplex PCR assay. The Illumina HiSeq System was used to sequence the amplified TCR beta libraries as 87-base-pair reads. As for the original processing: In a later analysis, tens of millions of unique TCR beta chains were counted across the roughly 670 repertoires, and around 11 million of these chains were shared by at least two donors. Raw reads were error-corrected and collapsed into unique sequences by a nearest-neighbor algorithm in which closely related sequences were merged to remove PCR and sequencing errors. CDR3 sequences were aligned to IMGT reference sequences to assign V, D and J gene segments. For a sequence to be retained, a match of at least six nucleotides was required to both a V gene segment and a J gene segment. A rearrangement was called productive if the CDR3 had no stop codons and remained in frame with V and J, and every other rearrangement was called non-productive. Following IMGT convention, CDR3 was defined as the stretch from the second conserved V-encoded cysteine to the conserved J-encoded phenylalanine. In an earlier analysis of around 600 of the donors, sequences lacking an unambiguous match to a single V gene segment were excluded. In an earlier analysis of several hundred of the donors, a V segment was called functional when productive rearrangements were above 56.7%, and segregating when the standard deviation between donors exceeded 5%. A statistical classification framework was developed to diagnose cytomegalovirus status using the catalog of TCR beta chain sequences. A later analysis assigned V and J genes by comparing TCR nucleotide sequences with IMGT/GENE-DB human TR gene sequences. In a later analysis, CDR3 sequences and most-parsimonious VDJ recombination scenarios were assigned using the TCRdist pipeline. In a later analysis, each TCR beta chain was defined by its CDR3 amino acid sequence together with its V-gene family, and reads lacking a unique V-gene family were excluded. As a way to deal with suspected cross-contamination and a sequencing artifact, a later analysis dropped hundreds of nucleotide sequences that were highly shared and had low generation probability. For each public chain, a later analysis derived a clonal expansion index from normalized ranks of inferred template counts within each repertoire. A later analysis computed generation probabilities with a VDJ recombination model fitted to out-of-frame rearrangements, and checked the results against IGoR. Hypergeometric tests were used in a later analysis to score TCR-TCR, TCR-HLA and TCR-CMV co-occurrence, with a repertoire-size bias correction applied to the TCR pairs. False discovery rates were estimated in a later analysis by permuting HLA or CMV assignments 20 times. In a later analysis, co-occurring TCRs were grouped using DBSCAN, and TCRdist sequence similarity was added for clustering within HLA-allele-positive subsets. Co-occurrence clustering excluded repertoires with fewer than 30,000 or more than 120,000 public chains, plus five with anomalous nucleotide sharing. Here the immuneACCESS table is served through TCRdb, limited to in-frame sequences with V and J called. Missing clones are a known gap in these copies; in checked studies unresolved V genes cover under half, and the rest lacks a known reason. The V and J calls and clone size are taken from that table; D and trimming were inferred from the DNA. This sample comprises over 150,000 clones, roughly 80% of them detected only once. The ten most abundant clones make up around 13% of the sample.

The cohort was made up of 650 to 700 healthy bone marrow donors. At the time of sampling, all cohort members were nominally healthy, though unrecorded immune exposures were likely present. The donor tested CMV seropositive and was one of the 289 seropositive cohort members. Each donor provided a peripheral blood sample, and peripheral blood mononuclear cells were used for TCR beta sequencing. Genomic DNA was extracted from the blood cell samples with the Qiagen DNeasy Blood Extraction Kit. As regards this clone: Its antigen has not been determined. No clone much larger than this one lies a single base away; base qualities are absent.

V and J lose 5 bases and 3 bases, and a span of 12 bases separates them. CDR1 and CDR2 were assigned from the germline V gene (reference sequence) as LNHNV and YYDKDF. There are 14 amino acids in the CDR3, from cysteine to phenylalanine inclusive. Just the 42-base CDR3 DNA is kept, in frame starting at base 1. The receptor's source is a man aged 30 to 45 in good health and CMV-seropositive. Sequences were obtained from PBMCs. The rearranged segments are TRBV15 and TRBJ2-3; TRBD2 is a weak D gene call, 6 bases matching. The CDR3 region reads CATSVQRATDTQYF. The DNA sequence is as follows: TGTGCCACCAGCGTCCAGCGGGCTACAGATACGCAGTATTTT.